Sequencing of this T cell receptor beta chain was carried out in a study of PD-L1 blockade in urothelial cancer. In the study overall: Once treatment had started, blood was analyzed at 3 weeks (second dose) and again at 6 weeks.

Deletions cut 0 bases from V and 5 bases from J, with 7 bases between. Germline CDR1 and CDR2: KGHSH and LQKENI. This CDR3 has 14 amino acids. Sequencing used immunoSEQ multiplex PCR; TCRdb keeps in-frame clones, though not all of them. The data show 58,000 or so clones, around 83% seen once. Each patient contributed between 1 and 8 total time points of blood mononuclear cells, pretreatment and during treatment. This specimen consisted of PBMCs, obtained around atezolizumab (anti-PD-L1) treatment. The chain employs TRBV18 and TRBJ2-2, with D tentatively TRBD2 (5 bases). The receptor was derived from a man aged 50 to 60 with urothelial cancer. As DNA, the CDR3 is TGTGCCAGCTCACCACCCGGGGTTACCGGGGAGCTGTTTTTT. Protein product: CASSPPGVTGELFF. The full variable domain, its missing parts supplied by reference TRBV18 and TRBJ2-2, is NAGVMQNPRHLVRRRGQEARLRCSPMKGHSHVYWYRQLPEEGLKFMVYLQKENIIDESGMPKERFSAEFPKEGPSILRIQQVVRGDSAAYFCASSPPGVTGELFFGEGSRLTVL.